The clone carrying this T cell receptor (beta chain) was recorded only once. This record comes from a study of shared clonotypes between healthy human individuals. Clones were read by immunoSEQ multiplex PCR, and TCRdb kept only the in-frame ones, dropping some. The table shows about 1 million clones, with 65% to 80% occurring only once. Source material: memory CD4+ T cells sorted from blood. Indicated subset: CD45RA-negative fraction. The sequence was collected from a young man in good health.

The CDR3 here is CSVEDPRETQYF. In DNA form, the CDR3 reads TGCAGCGTTGAAGACCCGCGCGAGACCCAGTACTTC. The J gene is TRBJ2-5, the V gene TRBV29-1; D unclear. Germline lookup yields CDR1 SQVTM and CDR2 ANQGSEA. Trimming took off 0 bases at V and 5 bases at J, with 7 bases between the two ends. CDR3 length: 12 residues.